This T cell receptor (beta chain) was recorded in a study of blood T cell repertoires in COVID-19. Overall study: Researchers got acute and convalescent COVID-19 samples from the United States, Italy and Spain.

In the original processing: Amplification with reference gene primers provided the estimates of nucleated cell counts. Assay used: immunoSEQ multiplex PCR; TCRdb lists only in-frame clones, some missing. That table gives V, J and clone size, and the DNA gave D and trimming. The sample has over 150,000 clones, about 88% seen once. Trimming shortened V by 5 bases and J by 2 bases, and 10 bases separated the two germline ends. CDR3 length: 13 amino acids. The germline CDR1 and CDR2 sequences are LNHDA and SQIVND (reference sequence). This sequence was found in a man aged 25-45 years with acute or convalescent COVID-19. Sequenced material: peripheral blood. This chain uses TRBV19 with TRBJ2-7; D perhaps matches TRBD1 (5 bases). This chain's CDR3 is CASSRDRAYEQYF. CDR3 nucleotide sequence: TGTGCCAGTAGTCGAGACAGAGCCTACGAGCAGTACTTC. Combining the CDR3 with reference TRBV19 and TRBJ2-7 gives the whole variable domain DGGITQSPKYLFRKEGQNVTLSCEQNLNHDAMYWYRQDPGQGLRLIYYSQIVNDFQKGDIAEGYSVSREKKESFPLTVTSAQKNPTAFYLCASSRDRAYEQYFGPGTRLTVT.